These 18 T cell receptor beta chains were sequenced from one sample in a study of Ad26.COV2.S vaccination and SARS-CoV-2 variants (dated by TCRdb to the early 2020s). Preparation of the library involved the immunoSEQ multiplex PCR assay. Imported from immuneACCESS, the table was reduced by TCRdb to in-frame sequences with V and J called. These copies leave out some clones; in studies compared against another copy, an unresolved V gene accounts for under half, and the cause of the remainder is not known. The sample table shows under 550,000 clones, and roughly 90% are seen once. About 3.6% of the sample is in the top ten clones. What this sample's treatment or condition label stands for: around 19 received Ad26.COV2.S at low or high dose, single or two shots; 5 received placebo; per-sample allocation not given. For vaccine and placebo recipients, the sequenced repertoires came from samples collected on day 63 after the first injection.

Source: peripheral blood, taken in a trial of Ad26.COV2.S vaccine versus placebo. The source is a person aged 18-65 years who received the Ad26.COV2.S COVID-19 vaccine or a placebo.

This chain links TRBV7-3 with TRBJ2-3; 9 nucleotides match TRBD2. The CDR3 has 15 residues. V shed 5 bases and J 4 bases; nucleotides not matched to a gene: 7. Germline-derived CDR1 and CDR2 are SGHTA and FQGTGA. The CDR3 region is CASSPYSGGPDTQYF. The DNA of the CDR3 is TGTGCCAGCAGCCCATACAGCGGGGGGCCAGATACGCAGTATTTT.

CDR3 amino acids: CASSLLQGAYYGYTF. CDR3 in DNA: TGTGCCAGCAGCTTGTTACAGGGGGCATACTATGGCTACACCTTC. This chain connects TRBV7-9 to TRBJ1-2; 9 bases align to TRBD1. The V and J ends lost 3 bases and 3 bases, in that order; junction bases with no gene match: 5. The CDR3 has 15 residues. Germline V lookup: CDR1 SEHNR, CDR2 FQNEAQ (reference sequence).

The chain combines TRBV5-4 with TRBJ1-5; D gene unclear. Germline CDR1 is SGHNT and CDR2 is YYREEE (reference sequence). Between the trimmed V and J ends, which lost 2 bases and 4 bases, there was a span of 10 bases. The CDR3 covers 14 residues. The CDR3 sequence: CASSLGPTNQPQHF. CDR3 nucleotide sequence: TGTGCCAGCAGCTTAGGGCCCACTAATCAGCCCCAGCATTTT.

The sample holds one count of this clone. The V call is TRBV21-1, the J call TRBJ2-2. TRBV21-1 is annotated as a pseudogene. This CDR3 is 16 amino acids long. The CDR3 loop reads CASSKDGEGNTGELFF. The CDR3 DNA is TGTGCCAGCAGCAAAGATGGCGAAGGGAACACCGGGGAGCTGTTTTTT.

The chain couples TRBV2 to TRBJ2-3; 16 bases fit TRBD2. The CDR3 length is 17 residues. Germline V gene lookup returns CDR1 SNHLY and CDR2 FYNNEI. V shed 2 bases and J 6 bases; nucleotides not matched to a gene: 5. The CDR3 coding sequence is TGTGCCAGCAGTGAACCGGGACTAGCGGGGGGGCCGGATACGCAGTATTTT. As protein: CASSEPGLAGGPDTQYF. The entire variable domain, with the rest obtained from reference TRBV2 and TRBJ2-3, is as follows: EPEVTQTPSHQVTQMGQEVILRCVPISNHLYFYWYRQILGQKVEFLVSFYNNEISEKSEIFDDQFSVERPDGSNFTLKIRSTKLEDSAMYFCASSEPGLAGGPDTQYFGPGTRLTVL.

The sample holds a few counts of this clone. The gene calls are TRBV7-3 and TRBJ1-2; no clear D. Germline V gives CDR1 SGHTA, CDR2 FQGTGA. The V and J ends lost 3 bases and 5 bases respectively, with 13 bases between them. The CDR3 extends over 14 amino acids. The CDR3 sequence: CASSFGPGTYGYTF. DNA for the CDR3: TGTGCCAGCAGCTTTGGCCCAGGAACTTATGGCTACACCTTC.

The chain's CDR3 is CATSRGQGSTEAFF. CDR3 sequence (DNA): TGTGCCACCAGCCGAGGGCAGGGTAGCACTGAAGCTTTCTTT. J is TRBJ1-1 and V is TRBV15, with D tentatively TRBD1 (5 bases). Trimming removed 5 bases at V and 4 bases at J, with 14 bases between. This CDR3 contains 14 residues. Germline V CDR1 and CDR2: LNHNV, YYDKDF (reference sequence).

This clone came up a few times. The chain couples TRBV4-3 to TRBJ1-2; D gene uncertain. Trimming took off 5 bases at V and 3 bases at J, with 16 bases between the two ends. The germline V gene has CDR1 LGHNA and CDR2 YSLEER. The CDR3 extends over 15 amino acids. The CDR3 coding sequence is TGCGCCAGCAGCGTTATTAAAGGGAGAGACTATGGCTACACCTTC. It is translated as CASSVIKGRDYGYTF.

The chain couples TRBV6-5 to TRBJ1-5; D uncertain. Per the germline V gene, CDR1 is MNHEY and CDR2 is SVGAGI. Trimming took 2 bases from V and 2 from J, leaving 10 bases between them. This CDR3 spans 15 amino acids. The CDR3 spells CASSYPDTRNQPQHF. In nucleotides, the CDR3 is TGTGCCAGCAGTTACCCCGACACACGCAATCAGCCCCAGCATTTT.

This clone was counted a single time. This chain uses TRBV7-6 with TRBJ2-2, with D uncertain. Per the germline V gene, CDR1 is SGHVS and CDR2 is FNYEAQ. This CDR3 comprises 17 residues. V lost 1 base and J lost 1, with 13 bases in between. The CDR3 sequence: CASSLVPQRLNTGELFF. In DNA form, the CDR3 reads TGTGCCAGCAGCTTAGTACCCCAGCGTCTGAACACCGGGGAGCTGTTTTTT.

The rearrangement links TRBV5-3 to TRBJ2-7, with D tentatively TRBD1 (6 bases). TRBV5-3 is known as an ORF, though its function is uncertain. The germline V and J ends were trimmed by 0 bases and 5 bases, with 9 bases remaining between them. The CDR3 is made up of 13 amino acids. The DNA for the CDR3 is TGTGCCAGAAGCTTGGGAAGGGGGAACGAGCAGTACTTC. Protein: CARSLGRGNEQYF.

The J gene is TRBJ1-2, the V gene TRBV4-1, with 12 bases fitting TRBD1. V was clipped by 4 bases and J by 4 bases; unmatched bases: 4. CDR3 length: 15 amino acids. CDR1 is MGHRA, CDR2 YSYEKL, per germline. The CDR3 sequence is CASSRGTGGVYGYTF. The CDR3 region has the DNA TGCGCCAGCAGCCGAGGGACAGGGGGCGTCTATGGCTACACCTTC.

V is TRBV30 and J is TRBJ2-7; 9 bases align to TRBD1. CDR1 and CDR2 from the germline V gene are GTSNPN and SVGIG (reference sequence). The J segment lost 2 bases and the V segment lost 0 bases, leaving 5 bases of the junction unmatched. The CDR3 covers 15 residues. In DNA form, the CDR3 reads TGTGCCTGGAGTGTACGGGGGACAGGGACCTACGAGCAGTACTTC. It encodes CAWSVRGTGTYEQYF.

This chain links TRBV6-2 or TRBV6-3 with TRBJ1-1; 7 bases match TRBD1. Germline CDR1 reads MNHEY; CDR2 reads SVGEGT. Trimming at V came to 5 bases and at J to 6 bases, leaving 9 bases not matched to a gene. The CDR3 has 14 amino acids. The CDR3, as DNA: TGTGCCAGCAGTCTTCGGACAGGTAGAGCTGAAGCTTTCTTT. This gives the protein CASSLRTGRAEAFF.

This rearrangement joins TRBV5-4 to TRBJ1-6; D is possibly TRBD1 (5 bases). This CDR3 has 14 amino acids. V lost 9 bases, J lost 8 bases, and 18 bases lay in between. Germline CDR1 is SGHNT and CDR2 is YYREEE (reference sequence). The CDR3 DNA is TGTGCCACATCCTCGATGGGGGACTATTCACCCCTCCACTTT. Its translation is CATSSMGDYSPLHF.

CDR3: CASSVEAGEQFF. The CDR3 bases are TGTGCCAGCAGCGTAGAAGCGGGGGAGCAGTTCTTC. This chain connects TRBV9 to TRBJ2-1; 7 bases are a match to TRBD2. Germline CDR1 SGDLS, CDR2 YYNGEE. V trimming: 0 bases; J trimming: 10 bases; junction bases outside the gene matches: 1. The CDR3 extends over 12 amino acids. The full variable domain, with the rest looked up from reference TRBV9 and TRBJ2-1, is DSGVTQTPKHLITATGQRVTLRCSPRSGDLSVYWYQQSLDQGLQFLIQYYNGEERAKGNILERFSAQQFPDLHSELNLSSLELGDSALYFCASSVEAGEQFFGPGTRLTVL.

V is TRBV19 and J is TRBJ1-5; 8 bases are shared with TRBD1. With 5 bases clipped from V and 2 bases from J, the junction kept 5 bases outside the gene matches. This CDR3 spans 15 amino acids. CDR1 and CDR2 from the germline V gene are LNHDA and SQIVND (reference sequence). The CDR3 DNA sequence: TGTGCCAGTAGTTCTGGACAGGGTGGCAATCAGCCCCAGCATTTT. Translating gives CASSSGQGGNQPQHF.

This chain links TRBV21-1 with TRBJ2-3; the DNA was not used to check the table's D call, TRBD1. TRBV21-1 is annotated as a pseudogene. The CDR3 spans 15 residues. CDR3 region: CASSKGKGDTDTQYF. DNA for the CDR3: TGTGCCAGCAGCAAAGGGAAGGGGGACACAGATACGCAGTATTTT.